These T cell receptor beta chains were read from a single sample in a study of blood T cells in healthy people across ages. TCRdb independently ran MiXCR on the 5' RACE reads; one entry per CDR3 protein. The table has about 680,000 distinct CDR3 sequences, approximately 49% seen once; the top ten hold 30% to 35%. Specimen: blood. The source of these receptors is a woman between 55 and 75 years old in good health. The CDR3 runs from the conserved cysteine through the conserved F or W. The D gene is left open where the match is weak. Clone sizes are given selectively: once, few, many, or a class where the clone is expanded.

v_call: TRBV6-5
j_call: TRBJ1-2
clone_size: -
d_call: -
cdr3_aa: CASKSLEGGERGYTF
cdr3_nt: TGTGCCAGCAAGTCACTCGAGGGGGGAGAAAGAGGCTACACCTTC

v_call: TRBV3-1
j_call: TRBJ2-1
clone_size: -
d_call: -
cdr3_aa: CASSPLTDNEQFF
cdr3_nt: TGTGCCAGCAGCCCGCTGACAGACAATGAGCAGTTCTTC

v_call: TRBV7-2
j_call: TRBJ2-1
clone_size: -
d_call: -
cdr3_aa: CASSLKFRDGEQFF
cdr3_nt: TGTGCCAGCAGCTTAAAGTTCAGGGACGGTGAGCAGTTCTTC

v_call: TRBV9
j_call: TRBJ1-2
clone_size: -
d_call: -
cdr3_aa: CASSEGRPGYGYTF
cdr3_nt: TGTGCCAGCAGCGAAGGGAGGCCAGGCTATGGCTACACCTTC

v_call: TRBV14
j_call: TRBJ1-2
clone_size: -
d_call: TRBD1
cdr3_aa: CASSQVTGGDGYTF
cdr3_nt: TGTGCCAGCAGCCAAGTTACAGGGGGCGACGGCTACACCTTC

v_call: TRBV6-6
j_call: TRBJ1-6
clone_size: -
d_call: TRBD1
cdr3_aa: CASRGTDINSPLHF
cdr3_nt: TGTGCCAGCAGAGGGACAGACATTAATTCACCCCTCCACTTT

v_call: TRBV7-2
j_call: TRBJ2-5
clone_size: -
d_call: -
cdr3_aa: CASSYGTPQETQYF
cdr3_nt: TGTGCCAGCAGCTACGGGACTCCACAAGAGACCCAGTACTTC

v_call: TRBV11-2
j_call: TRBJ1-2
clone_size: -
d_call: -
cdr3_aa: CASSLDRNLNYGYTF
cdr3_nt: TGTGCCAGCAGCTTAGATCGGAACTTAAACTATGGCTACACCTTC

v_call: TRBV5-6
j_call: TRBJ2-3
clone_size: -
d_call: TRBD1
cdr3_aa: CASSWDRTLNTQYF
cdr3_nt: TGTGCCAGCAGTTGGGACAGGACCCTTAATACGCAGTATTTT

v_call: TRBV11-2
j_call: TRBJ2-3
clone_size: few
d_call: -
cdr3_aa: CASSSGGGGTQYF
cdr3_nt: TGTGCCAGCAGCTCCGGGGGTGGGGGTACGCAGTATTTT

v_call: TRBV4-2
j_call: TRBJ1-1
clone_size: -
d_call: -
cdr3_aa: CASSQAPARYSEAFF
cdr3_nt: TGTGCCAGCAGCCAAGCTCCGGCCAGGTATTCTGAAGCTTTCTTT

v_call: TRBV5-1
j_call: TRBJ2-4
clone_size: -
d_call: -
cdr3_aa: CASSSVGEAKNIQYF
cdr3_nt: TGCGCCAGCAGCTCAGTCGGGGAGGCCAAAAACATTCAGTACTTC

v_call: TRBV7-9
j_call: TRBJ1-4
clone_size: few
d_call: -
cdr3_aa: CASSPKTSQGGNEKLFF
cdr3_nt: TGTGCCAGCAGCCCGAAGACTTCACAGGGAGGAAATGAAAAACTGTTTTTT

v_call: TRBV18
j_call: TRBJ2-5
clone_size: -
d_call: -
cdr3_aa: CASSSQETRYF
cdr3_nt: TGTGCCAGCTCATCTCAAGAGACCCGGTACTTC

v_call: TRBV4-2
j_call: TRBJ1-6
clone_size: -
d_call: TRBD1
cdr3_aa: CASSLRAGQGNSPLHF
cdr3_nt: TGTGCCAGCAGCCTCCGAGCGGGACAGGGCAACTCACCCCTCCACTTT

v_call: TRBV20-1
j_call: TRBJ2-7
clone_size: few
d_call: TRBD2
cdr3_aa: CSTNTRTRQSYEQYF
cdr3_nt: TGCAGTACCAATACAAGGACTAGGCAGTCCTACGAGCAGTACTTC

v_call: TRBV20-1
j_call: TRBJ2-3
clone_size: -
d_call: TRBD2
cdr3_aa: CSAPRLAGVTDTQYF
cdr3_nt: TGCAGTGCTCCCCGACTAGCGGGGGTCACAGATACGCAGTATTTT

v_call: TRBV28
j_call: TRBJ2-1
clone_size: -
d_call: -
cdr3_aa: CASTLGSDPYNEQFF
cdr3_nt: TGTGCCAGCACCTTGGGCAGTGACCCTTACAATGAGCAGTTCTTC

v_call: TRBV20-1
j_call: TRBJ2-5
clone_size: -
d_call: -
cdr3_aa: CSAKHVYLNQETQYF
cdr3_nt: TGCAGTGCCAAACACGTTTACCTAAACCAAGAGACCCAGTACTTC

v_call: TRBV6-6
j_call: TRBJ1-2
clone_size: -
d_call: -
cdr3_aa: CASIKGKALSGYTF
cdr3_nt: TGTGCCAGCATTAAGGGGAAGGCATTAAGCGGCTACACCTTC

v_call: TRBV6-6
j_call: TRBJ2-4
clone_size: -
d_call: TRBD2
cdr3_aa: CASSYGRGGNGIQYF
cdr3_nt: TGTGCCAGCAGTTACGGTCGGGGGGGTAACGGCATTCAGTACTTC

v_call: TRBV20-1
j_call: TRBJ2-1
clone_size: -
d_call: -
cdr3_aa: CSAMRGYEQFF
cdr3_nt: TGCAGTGCTATGAGGGGTTATGAGCAGTTCTTC

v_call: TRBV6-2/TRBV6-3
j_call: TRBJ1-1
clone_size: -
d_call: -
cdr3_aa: CASSAGLWAFF
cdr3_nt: TGTGCCAGCAGTGCGGGACTTTGGGCTTTCTTT

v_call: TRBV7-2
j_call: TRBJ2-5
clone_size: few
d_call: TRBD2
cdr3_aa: CAIAGSGTQYF
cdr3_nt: TGTGCCATAGCGGGATCAGGAACCCAGTACTTC

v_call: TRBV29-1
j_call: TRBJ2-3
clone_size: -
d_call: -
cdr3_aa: CSVEGSTSGTDTQYF
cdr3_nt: TGCAGCGTTGAGGGTTCTACGAGCGGCACAGATACGCAGTATTTT

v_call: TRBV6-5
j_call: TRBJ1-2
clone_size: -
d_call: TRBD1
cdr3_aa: CASRYPGQHYGHTF
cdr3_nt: TGTGCCAGCAGGTATCCGGGACAGCACTATGGCCACACCTTC

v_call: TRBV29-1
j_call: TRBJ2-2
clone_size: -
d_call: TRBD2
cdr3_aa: CSVGGGSGELFF
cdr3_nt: TGCAGCGTTGGCGGGGGGTCCGGGGAGCTGTTTTTT

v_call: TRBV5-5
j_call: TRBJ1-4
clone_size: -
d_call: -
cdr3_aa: CASSLEGRANEKLFF
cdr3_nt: TGTGCCAGCAGCTTGGAAGGGCGCGCTAATGAAAAACTGTTTTTT

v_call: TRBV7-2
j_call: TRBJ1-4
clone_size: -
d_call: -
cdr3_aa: CASTHYLRGNEKLFF
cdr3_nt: TGTGCCAGCACCCATTATCTGAGGGGGAATGAAAAACTGTTTTTT

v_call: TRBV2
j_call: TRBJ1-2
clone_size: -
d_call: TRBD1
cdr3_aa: CASTPDRGRGGYTF
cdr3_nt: TGTGCCAGCACCCCGGACAGGGGGCGTGGTGGCTACACCTTC

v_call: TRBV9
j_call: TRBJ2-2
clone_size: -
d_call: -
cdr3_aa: CASSVDLGQAGELFF
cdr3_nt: TGTGCCAGCAGCGTAGATCTGGGCCAAGCCGGGGAGCTGTTTTTT

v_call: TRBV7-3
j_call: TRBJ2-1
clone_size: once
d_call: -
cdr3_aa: CASSPVSANRGNEQFF
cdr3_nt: TGTGCCAGCAGCCCCGTCAGCGCGAATAGAGGCAATGAGCAGTTCTTC

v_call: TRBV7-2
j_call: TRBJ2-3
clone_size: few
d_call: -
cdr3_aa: CASSLATGLKYF
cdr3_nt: TGTGCCAGCAGCTTAGCCACAGGATTGAAGTATTTT

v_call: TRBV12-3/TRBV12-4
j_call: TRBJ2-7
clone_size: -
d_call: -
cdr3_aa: CASSAGVPYEQYF
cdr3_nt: TGTGCCAGCAGCGCAGGGGTCCCCTACGAGCAGTACTTC

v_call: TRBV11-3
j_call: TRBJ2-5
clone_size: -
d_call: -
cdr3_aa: CASSVEGETQYF
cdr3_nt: TGTGCCAGCTCAGTGGAGGGCGAGACCCAGTACTTC

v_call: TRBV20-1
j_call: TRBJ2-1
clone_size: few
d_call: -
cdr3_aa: CSAIRGLSYNEQFF
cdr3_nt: TGCAGTGCAATTAGGGGCCTCTCCTACAATGAGCAGTTCTTC

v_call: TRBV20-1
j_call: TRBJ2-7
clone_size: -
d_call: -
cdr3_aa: CSTYPTSSYEQYF
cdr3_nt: TGCAGTACTTATCCCACATCGTCCTACGAGCAGTACTTC

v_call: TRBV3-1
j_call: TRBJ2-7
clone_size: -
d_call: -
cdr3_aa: CASSQALGSYEQYF
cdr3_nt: TGTGCCAGCAGCCAAGCCCTGGGTTCCTACGAGCAGTACTTC

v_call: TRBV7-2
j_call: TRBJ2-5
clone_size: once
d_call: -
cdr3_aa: CASSLLERGETQYF
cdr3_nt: TGTGCCAGCAGCTTACTAGAACGGGGAGAGACCCAGTACTTC

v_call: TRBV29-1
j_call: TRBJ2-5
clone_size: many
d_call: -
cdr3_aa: CSVDKEETQYF
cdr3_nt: TGCAGCGTTGACAAGGAAGAGACCCAGTACTTC

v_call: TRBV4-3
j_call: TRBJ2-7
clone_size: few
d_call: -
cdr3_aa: CASSQAMQGSYEQYF
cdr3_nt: TGCGCCAGCAGCCAAGCCATGCAGGGTTCCTACGAGCAGTACTTC

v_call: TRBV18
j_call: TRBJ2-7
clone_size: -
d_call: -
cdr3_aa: CAGSRGDGYEQYF
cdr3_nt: TGTGCCGGCTCACGAGGAGACGGCTACGAGCAGTACTTC

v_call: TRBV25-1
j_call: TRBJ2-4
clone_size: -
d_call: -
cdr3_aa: CASSAAGKGKNIQYF
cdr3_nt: TGTGCCAGCAGTGCAGCAGGGAAGGGCAAAAACATTCAGTACTTC

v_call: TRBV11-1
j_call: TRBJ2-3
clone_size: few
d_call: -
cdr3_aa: CASSSAAPDTQYF
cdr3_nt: TGTGCCAGCAGCTCAGCGGCCCCGGATACGCAGTATTTT

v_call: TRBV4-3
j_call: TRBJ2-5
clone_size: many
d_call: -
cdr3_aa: CASSQDLHGGTEETQYF
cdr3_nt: TGCGCCAGCAGCCAAGATCTGCACGGGGGTACGGAAGAGACCCAGTACTTC

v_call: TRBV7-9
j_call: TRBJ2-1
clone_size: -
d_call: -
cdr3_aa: CASSLSGREQFF
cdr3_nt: TGTGCCAGCAGCTTATCTGGTCGGGAGCAGTTCTTC

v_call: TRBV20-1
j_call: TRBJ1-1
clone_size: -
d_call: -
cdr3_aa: CSAPPRTGNTEAFF
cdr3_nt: TGCAGTGCCCCACCACGAACCGGGAACACTGAAGCTTTCTTT

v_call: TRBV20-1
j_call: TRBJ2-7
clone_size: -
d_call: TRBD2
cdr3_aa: CSAIGLAGVGSSYNEQYF
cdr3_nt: TGCAGTGCAATCGGACTAGCGGGAGTCGGAAGCTCCTACAATGAGCAGTACTTC

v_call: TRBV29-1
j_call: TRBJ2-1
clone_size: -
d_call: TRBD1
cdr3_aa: CSVVGNRGQNEQFF
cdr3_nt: TGCAGCGTTGTGGGCAACAGGGGGCAGAATGAGCAGTTCTTC

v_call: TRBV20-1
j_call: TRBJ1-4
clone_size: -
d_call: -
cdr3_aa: CSVPQGIEEKLFF
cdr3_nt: TGCAGTGTACCACAGGGAATAGAGGAAAAACTGTTTTTT

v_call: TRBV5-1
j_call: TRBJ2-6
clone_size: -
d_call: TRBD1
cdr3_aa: CASTADRLHSGANVLTF
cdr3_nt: TGCGCCAGCACCGCGGACAGGCTCCACTCTGGGGCCAACGTCCTGACTTTC

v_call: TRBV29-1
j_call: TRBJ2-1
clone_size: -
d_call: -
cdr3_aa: CSVETGAGALNEQFF
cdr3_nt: TGCAGCGTTGAAACCGGGGCAGGAGCTCTCAATGAGCAGTTCTTC

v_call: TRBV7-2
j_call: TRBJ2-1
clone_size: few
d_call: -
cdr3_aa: CASSLVYSKSYNEQFF
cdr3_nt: TGTGCCAGCAGCTTAGTGTACAGTAAATCCTACAATGAGCAGTTCTTC

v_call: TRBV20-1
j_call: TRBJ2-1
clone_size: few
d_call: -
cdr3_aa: CSARGMNGQFF
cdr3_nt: TGCAGTGCTAGAGGCATGAATGGGCAGTTCTTC

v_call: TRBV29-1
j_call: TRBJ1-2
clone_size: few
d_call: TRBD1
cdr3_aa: CSVLLTGGSGYTF
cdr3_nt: TGCAGCGTTTTACTGACAGGGGGCAGTGGCTACACCTTC

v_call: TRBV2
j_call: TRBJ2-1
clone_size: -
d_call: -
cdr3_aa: CASSAGVYNEQFF
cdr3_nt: TGTGCCAGCAGTGCGGGAGTTTACAATGAGCAGTTCTTC

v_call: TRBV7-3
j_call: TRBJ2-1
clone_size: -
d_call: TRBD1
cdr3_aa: CASSSPDRGLNEQFF
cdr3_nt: TGTGCCAGCAGCTCCCCGGACAGGGGGCTGAATGAGCAGTTCTTC

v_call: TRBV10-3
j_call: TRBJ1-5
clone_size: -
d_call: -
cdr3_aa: CAISESRPGFANQPQHF
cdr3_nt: TGTGCCATCAGTGAGTCGAGGCCAGGTTTCGCAAATCAGCCCCAGCATTTT

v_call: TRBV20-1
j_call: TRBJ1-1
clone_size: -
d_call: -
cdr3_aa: CSARRQSQAFF
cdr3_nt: TGCAGTGCTAGAAGACAGTCCCAAGCTTTCTTT